This T cell receptor beta chain was found in a study of blood T cell repertoires in COVID-19. Study-level background: Acute-phase and convalescent COVID-19 samples originated in the United States, Italy and Spain. Sources were T cells, B-cell-depleted T cells, or PBMCs; the material itself was cDNA or gDNA.

This CDR3 has 16 amino acids. V trimming: 5 bases; J trimming: 0 bases; junction bases outside the gene matches: 4. Germline CDR1 MNHEY, CDR2 SMNVEV (reference sequence). Study processing details: Nucleated cell counts were estimated from reference gene primer amplification. Clones were sequenced by immunoSEQ multiplex PCR, and TCRdb holds only the in-frame ones, with some missing. V, J and clone size are those of that table, while D and trimming were read from the DNA. The sample lists some 200,000 clones; approximately 86% were seen once. The sample consisted of peripheral blood. The genes are TRBV27 and TRBJ2-3; 11 positions match TRBD2. The clonotype was recovered from a man younger than 30 with active or convalescent COVID-19. CDR3 in amino acids: CASSRTSGRSTDTQYF. CDR3 in DNA: TGTGCCAGCAGTCGGACTAGCGGGCGGAGCACAGATACGCAGTATTTT.